The text below deals with one TCR beta chain. Its cognate antigen is unknown. The data originate from a study of blood T cells in healthy people across ages. Study-wide results and caveats: Unsorted PBMCs blocked a conclusive comparison of naive and antigen-experienced cells. Diversity was higher, and naive CD4+ cells more numerous, in long-lived donors than in aged donors.

Looked up from germline, CDR1 is MDHEN and CDR2 is SYDVKM. V was pared by 6 bases and J by 11 bases, with 17 bases of the junction left unmatched. CDR3 size: 15 residues. Using a J-beta primer mix together with a sample-barcoded 5' primer, a second PCR was run for roughly 6 to 12 cycles. Every sample gave at least 2.5 million paired-end reads containing CDR3. MiXCR, run by TCRdb on the 5' RACE reads, gives a single entry per CDR3 protein. The sample lists some 700,000 distinct CDR3 sequences, about 20% occurring once. Samples had at least 6.5 million PBMCs isolated from them. The sample taken for sequencing was blood. This TCR was sampled from a man between 65 and 85 years old in good health. V gene TRBV28 combines with J gene TRBJ2-5; TRBD1 aligns across 8 bases. CDR3 region: CASSPLLQDRVKQYF. The CDR3 bases are TGTGCCAGCAGCCCACTACTCCAGGACAGGGTGAAGCAGTACTTC. Together with reference TRBV28 and TRBJ2-5, the CDR3 gives the full variable domain: DVKVTQSSRYLVKRTGEKVFLECVQDMDHENMFWYRQDPGLGLRLIYFSYDVKMKEKGDIPEGYSVSREKKERFSLILESASTNQTSMYLCASSPLLQDRVKQYFGPGTRLLVL.